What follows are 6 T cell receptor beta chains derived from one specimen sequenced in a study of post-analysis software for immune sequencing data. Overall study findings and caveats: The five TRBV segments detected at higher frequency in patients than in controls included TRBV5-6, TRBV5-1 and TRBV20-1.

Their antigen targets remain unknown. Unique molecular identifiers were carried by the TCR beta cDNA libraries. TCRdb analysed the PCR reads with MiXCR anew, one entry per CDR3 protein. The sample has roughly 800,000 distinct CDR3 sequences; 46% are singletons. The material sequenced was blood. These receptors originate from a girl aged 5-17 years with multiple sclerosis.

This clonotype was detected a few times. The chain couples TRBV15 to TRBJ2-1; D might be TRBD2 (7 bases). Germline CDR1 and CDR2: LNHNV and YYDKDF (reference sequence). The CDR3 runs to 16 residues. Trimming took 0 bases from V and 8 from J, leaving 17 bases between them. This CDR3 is CATSREGGPFGDEQFF. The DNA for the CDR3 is TGTGCCACCAGCAGAGAGGGGGGGCCATTCGGGGATGAGCAGTTCTTC.

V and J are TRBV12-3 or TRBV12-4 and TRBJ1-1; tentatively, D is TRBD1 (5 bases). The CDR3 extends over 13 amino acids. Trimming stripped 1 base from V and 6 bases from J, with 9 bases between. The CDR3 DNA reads TGTGCCAGCAGTTTAGGCAGGGCTTCTGAAGCTTTCTTT. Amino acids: CASSLGRASEAFF.

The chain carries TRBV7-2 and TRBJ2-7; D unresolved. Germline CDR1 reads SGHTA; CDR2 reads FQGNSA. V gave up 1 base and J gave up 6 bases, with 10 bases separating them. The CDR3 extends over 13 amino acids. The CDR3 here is CASSLEITGEQYF. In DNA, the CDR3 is TGTGCCAGCAGCTTAGAGATCACCGGCGAGCAGTACTTC.

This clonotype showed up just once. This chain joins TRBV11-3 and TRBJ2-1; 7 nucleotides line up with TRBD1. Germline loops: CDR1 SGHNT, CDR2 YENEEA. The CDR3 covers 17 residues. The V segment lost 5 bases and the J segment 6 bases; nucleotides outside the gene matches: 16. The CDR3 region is CASSQGVRVLSGNEQFF. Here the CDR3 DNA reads TGTGCCAGCAGCCAGGGGGTTCGGGTTCTGTCGGGCAATGAGCAGTTCTTC.

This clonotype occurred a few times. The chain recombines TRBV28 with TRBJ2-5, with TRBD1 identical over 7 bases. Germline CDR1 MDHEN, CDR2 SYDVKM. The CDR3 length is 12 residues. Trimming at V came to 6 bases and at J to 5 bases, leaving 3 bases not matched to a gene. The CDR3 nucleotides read TGTGCCAGCAGAATACAGGGGGAGACCCAGTACTTC. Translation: CASRIQGETQYF.

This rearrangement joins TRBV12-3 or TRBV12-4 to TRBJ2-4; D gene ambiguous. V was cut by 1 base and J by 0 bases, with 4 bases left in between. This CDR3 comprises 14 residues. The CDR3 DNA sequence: TGTGCCAGCAGTTTAGGCGGAGCCAAAAACATTCAGTACTTC. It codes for CASSLGGAKNIQYF.